Listed below are T cell receptor beta chains from one sample, sequenced in a study of blood T cells in healthy people across ages. TCRdb fed the 5' RACE reads into MiXCR, producing one record per CDR3 protein. Here the sample spans about 670,000 distinct CDR3 sequences, 40% to 45% being singletons. Sequenced input: blood. These receptors were collected from a man at least 80 years old in good health. Both conserved end residues are part of each CDR3.

j_call v_call cdr3_aa
TRBJ2-1 TRBV5-1 CASNLPTSGRTNEQFF
TRBJ2-1 TRBV6-1 CASKSVAGSYEQFF
TRBJ1-4 TRBV20-1 CSAIHGRGNEKLFF
TRBJ2-5 TRBV6-5 CASSYVGYQETQYF
TRBJ2-3 TRBV30 CAWSVMTDTDTQYF
TRBJ2-2 TRBV20-1 CSAWTSGGPGGELFF
TRBJ2-5 TRBV27 CASKGTGGGQETQYF
TRBJ1-1 TRBV14 CASSRDRGNTEAFF
TRBJ2-4 TRBV7-2 CASSTSLLAGFPAKNIQYF
TRBJ2-1 TRBV28 CASITSGSVFAGCNEQFF
TRBJ2-6 TRBV7-2 CASSSTGANVLTF